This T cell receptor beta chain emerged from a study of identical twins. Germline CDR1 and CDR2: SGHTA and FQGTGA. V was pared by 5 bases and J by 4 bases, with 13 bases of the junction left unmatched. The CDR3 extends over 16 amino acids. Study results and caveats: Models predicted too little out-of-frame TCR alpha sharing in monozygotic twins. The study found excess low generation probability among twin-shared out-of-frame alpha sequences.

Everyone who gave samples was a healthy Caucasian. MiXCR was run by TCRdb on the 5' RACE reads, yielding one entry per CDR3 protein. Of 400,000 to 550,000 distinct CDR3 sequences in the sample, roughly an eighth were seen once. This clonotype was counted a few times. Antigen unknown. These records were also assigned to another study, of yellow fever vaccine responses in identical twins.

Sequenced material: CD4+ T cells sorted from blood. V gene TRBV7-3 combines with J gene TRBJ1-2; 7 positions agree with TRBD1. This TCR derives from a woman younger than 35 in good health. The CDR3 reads CASSPLKSTGTYGYTF. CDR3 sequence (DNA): TGTGCCAGCAGCCCACTTAAGTCGACAGGGACCTATGGCTACACCTTC.